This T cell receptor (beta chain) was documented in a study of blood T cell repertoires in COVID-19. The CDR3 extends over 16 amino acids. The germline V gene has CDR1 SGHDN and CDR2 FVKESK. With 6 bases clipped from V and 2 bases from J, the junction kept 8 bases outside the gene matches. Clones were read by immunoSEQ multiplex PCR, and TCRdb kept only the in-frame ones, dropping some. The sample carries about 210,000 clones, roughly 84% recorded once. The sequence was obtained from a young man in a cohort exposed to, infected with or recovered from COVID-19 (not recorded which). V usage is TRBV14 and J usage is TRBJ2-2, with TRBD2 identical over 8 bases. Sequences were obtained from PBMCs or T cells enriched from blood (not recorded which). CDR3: CASRTTSGANTGELFF. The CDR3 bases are TGTGCCAGCAGAACCACTAGCGGAGCCAACACCGGGGAGCTGTTTTTT.